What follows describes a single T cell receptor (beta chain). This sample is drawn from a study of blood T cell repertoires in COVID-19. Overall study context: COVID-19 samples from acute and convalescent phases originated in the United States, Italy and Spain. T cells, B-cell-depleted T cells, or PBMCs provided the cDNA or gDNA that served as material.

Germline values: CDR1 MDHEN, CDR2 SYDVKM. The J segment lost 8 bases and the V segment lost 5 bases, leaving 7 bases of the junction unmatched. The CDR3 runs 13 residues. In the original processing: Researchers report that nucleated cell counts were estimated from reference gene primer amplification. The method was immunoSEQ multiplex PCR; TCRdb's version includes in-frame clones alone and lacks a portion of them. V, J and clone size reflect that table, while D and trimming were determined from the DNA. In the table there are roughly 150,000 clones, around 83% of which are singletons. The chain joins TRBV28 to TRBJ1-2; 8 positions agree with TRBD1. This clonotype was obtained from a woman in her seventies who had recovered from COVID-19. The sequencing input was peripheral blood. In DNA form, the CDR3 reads TGTGCCAGCAGTCCTCAAGACAGGGGAGGCTACACCTTC. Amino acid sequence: CASSPQDRGGYTF.